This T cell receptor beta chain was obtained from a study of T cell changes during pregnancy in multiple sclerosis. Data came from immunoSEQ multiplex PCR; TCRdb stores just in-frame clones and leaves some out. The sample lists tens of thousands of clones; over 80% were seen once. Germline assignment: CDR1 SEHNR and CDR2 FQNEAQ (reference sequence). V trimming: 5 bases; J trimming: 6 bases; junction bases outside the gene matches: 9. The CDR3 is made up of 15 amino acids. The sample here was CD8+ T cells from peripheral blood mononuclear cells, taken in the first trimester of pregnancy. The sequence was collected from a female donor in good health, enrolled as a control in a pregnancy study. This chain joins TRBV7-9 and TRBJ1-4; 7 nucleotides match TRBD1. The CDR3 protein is CASSPLTGKHEKLFF. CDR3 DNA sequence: TGTGCCAGCAGCCCCTTGACAGGGAAACATGAAAAACTGTTTTTT.